The TCR beta chain under discussion was sequenced for a study of long-term antiretroviral therapy in people with HIV. As for the study in general: Samples from the earliest time points predate the 2015 immediate-ART recommendation by about a decade.

Germline loops: CDR1 SGHAT, CDR2 FQNNGV. The CDR3 contains 13 residues. Trimming took 1 base from V and 4 from J, leaving 7 bases between them. General study points: ART adherence was not documented, and neither viral resistance nor therapy changes had any data.

Held in samples before DNA extraction were about 0.85-11 million cryopreserved PBMC. A v3.0 immunoSEQ assay was performed at survey level. The protocol was immunoSEQ multiplex PCR, while the TCRdb copy is restricted to in-frame clones and leaves out a portion. The sample lists roughly 8,500 clones; about 85% were seen once. About this clone itself: Its specificity is unknown.

Sequencing used unsorted PBMCs, obtained roughly 2.5 years before starting antiretroviral therapy. The rearrangement uses TRBV11-2 and TRBJ1-1; no firm D call. The source of this sequence is a man aged 35 to 55 with HIV. The CDR3 is CASSLALGTEAFF. The DNA of the CDR3 is TGTGCCAGCAGCTTAGCACTCGGCACTGAAGCTTTCTTT.